This T cell receptor (beta chain) was retrieved from a study of blood T cell repertoires in COVID-19. Symptom resolution, clearance, or two negative PCRs marked donors in Cohort 3 as recovered. The CDR3 spans 15 residues. Germline V gene sequence: CDR1 SGHTA, CDR2 FQGNSA. Trimming took off 3 bases at V and 0 bases at J, with 8 bases between the two ends. The method was immunoSEQ multiplex PCR; TCRdb's version includes in-frame clones alone and lacks a portion of them. This sample yields fewer than 500,000 clones, of which approximately 87% are seen a single time; 1.3% belongs to the top ten. The rearrangement uses TRBV7-2 and TRBJ1-4; unclear D gene. The sample comprised PBMCs or T cells enriched from blood (not recorded which). This receptor was identified in a man aged 25 to 45 who had recovered from COVID-19. CDR3 in amino acids: CASSFPVSTNEKLFF. Written as DNA, the CDR3 is TGTGCCAGCAGCTTTCCCGTGTCAACTAATGAAAAACTGTTTTTT.